This is a list of T cell receptor beta chains from one sample in a study of early T cells in non-severe SARS-CoV-2 infection. TCRdb processed the 5' RACE reads anew with MiXCR; each CDR3 protein has one entry. The sample carries some 80,000 distinct CDR3 sequences, 10% to 15% recorded once. Sequencing was done on a sample of whole blood. Source of these receptors: an adult who was a healthcare worker with PCR-confirmed SARS-CoV-2 infection or an uninfected control (not recorded which). The CDR3 runs from the conserved cysteine through the conserved F or W. The D gene is left open where the match is weak. Only part of the rows carry a size: once, few, many, or a class if the clone is expanded.

>TRBV6-2/TRBV6-3|TRBD1|few|TRBJ1-4
TGTGCCAGCGGTGAACAGGGGGCACATGAAAAACTGTTTTTT
CASGEQGAHEKLFF
>TRBV20-1|.|few|TRBJ2-2
TGCAGTGCTAGAGATCGGCAGGAGAACACCGGGGAGCTGTTTTTT
CSARDRQENTGELFF
>TRBV25-1|.|few|TRBJ2-7
TGTGCCAGCAGTGGGTGGCCCGACTACGAGCAGTACTTC
CASSGWPDYEQYF
>TRBV29-1|TRBD1|.|TRBJ2-7
TGCAGCGTTACGACGGGACAGGCTTACGAGCAGTACTTC
CSVTTGQAYEQYF
>TRBV20-1|.|few|TRBJ1-5
TGCAGTGCTAGAGATTCCAGGGGTTCGGATCAGCCCCAGCATTTT
CSARDSRGSDQPQHF
>TRBV20-1|.|few|TRBJ2-7
TGCAGTGCTAGAGATCAGGATAGCGGCTACGAGCAGTACTTC
CSARDQDSGYEQYF
>TRBV3-1|.|few|TRBJ1-5
TGTGCCAGCAGCCAAAAAGATGGCAATCAGCCCCAGCATTTT
CASSQKDGNQPQHF
>TRBV4-1|TRBD1|.|TRBJ2-1
TGCGCCAGCAGCCAAGGCCGGACAGGTTACAATGAGCAGTTCTTC
CASSQGRTGYNEQFF
>TRBV2|TRBD1|.|TRBJ2-7
TGTGCCAGCAGTCCCACAGGGGGTGTTGTTAGCCGCGAGCAGTACTTC
CASSPTGGVVSREQYF
>TRBV6-5|TRBD2|few|TRBJ2-1
TGTGCCAGCAGTGAGACTAGCGGGAACTACAATGAGCAGTTCTTC
CASSETSGNYNEQFF
>TRBV23-1|TRBD1|few|TRBJ1-2
TGCGCCCGCCCCCGACAGGGATTTGGCTACACCTTC
CARPRQGFGYTF
>TRBV7-2|.|few|TRBJ2-3
TGTGCCAGCAGCTTAATGAGTACATTCACAGATACGCAGTATTTT
CASSLMSTFTDTQYF
>TRBV7-8|TRBD2|many|TRBJ2-1
TGTGCCAGCAGCTTAGCGGGGACTAGCGTGTTTGTGCAGTTCTTC
CASSLAGTSVFVQFF
>TRBV28|.|few|TRBJ1-2
TGTGCCAGCAGTTTTTACGCCTTAGGTGGCTACACCTTC
CASSFYALGGYTF
>TRBV20-1|.|few|TRBJ2-7
TGCAGTGCCGCAGTTGGCGGGATGCTAAGGTACGAGCAGTACTTC
CSAAVGGMLRYEQYF
>TRBV19|.|.|TRBJ1-2
TGTGCCAGTAGAGGGGACGCTAACTATGGCTACACCTTC
CASRGDANYGYTF
>TRBV7-8|.|many|TRBJ2-3
TGTGCCAGCAGCTTAGGGAGATTAAGGGCAGATACGCAGTATTTT
CASSLGRLRADTQYF
>TRBV7-2|.|.|TRBJ1-4
TGTGCCAGCAGCAAGAAGGCAGCTGGGTTAGATGAAAAACTGTTTTTT
CASSKKAAGLDEKLFF
>TRBV12-3/TRBV12-4|.|.|TRBJ1-3
TGTGCCAGCAGTTTGGTTTGGGATACTAGCTCTGGAAACACCATATATTTT
CASSLVWDTSSGNTIYF
>TRBV4-3|.|many|TRBJ2-5
TGCGCCAGCAGACTCCCACAAGAGGGTAGCGAAGAGACCCAGTACTTC
CASRLPQEGSEETQYF
>TRBV5-1|TRBD2|few|TRBJ2-5
TGCGCCAGCAGCTTTGGGACTAGCGCCCAAGAGACCCAGTACTTC
CASSFGTSAQETQYF
>TRBV21-1|.|few|TRBJ1-5
TGTGCCAGCAGCACGAAGACAGGGGGACATCAGCCCCAGCATTTT
CASSTKTGGHQPQHF
>TRBV29-1|TRBD2|many|TRBJ2-1
TGCAGCGTTGACGGGGTAGCGGGAGATGGTGAGCAGTTCTTC
CSVDGVAGDGEQFF
>TRBV3-1|TRBD2|many|TRBJ2-1
TGTGCCAGCAGCCAAGATGGGGGACTAGGTGTTAGTGAGCAGTTCTTC
CASSQDGGLGVSEQFF
>TRBV5-1|.|.|TRBJ2-1
TGCGCCAGCAGCCCCGGTGTTGGCTACAATGAGCAGTTCTTC
CASSPGVGYNEQFF
>TRBV7-2|.|once|TRBJ2-3
TGTGCCAGCAGCTTAAATGGGGCCACAGATACGCAGTATTTT
CASSLNGATDTQYF
>TRBV5-5|.|.|TRBJ1-4
TGTGCCAGCACCGCCGGGTCCTATAATGAAAAACTGTTTTTT
CASTAGSYNEKLFF
>TRBV20-1|TRBD1|.|TRBJ2-7
TGCAGTGCTGCTCAGTCTCTGACAGGGGGCTCCTACGAGCAGTACTTC
CSAAQSLTGGSYEQYF
>TRBV12-3/TRBV12-4|.|.|TRBJ1-1
TGTGCCAGCAGTTCTAGCCCGAACACTGAAGCTTTCTTT
CASSSSPNTEAFF
>TRBV20-1|TRBD2|.|TRBJ2-1
TGCAGTGCGACTAGCGGGGGATACAATGAGCAGTTCTTC
CSATSGGYNEQFF
>TRBV11-1|.|many|TRBJ1-1
TGTGCCAGCCAGGGGATGAACACTGAAGCTTTCTTT
CASQGMNTEAFF
>TRBV7-2|.|once|TRBJ1-3
TGTGCCAGCAGCTTATATGACACCATATATTTT
CASSLYDTIYF
>TRBV4-1|TRBD2|once|TRBJ2-1
TGCGCCAGCAGCCAAGTTCAAGCGGGAGGATATAGCTCCTACAATGAGCAGTTCTTC
CASSQVQAGGYSSYNEQFF
>TRBV15|TRBD1|few|TRBJ2-3
TGTGCCACCAGCAGTGACAGGGGGCGGACAGATACGCAGTATTTT
CATSSDRGRTDTQYF
>TRBV5-4|.|few|TRBJ1-1
TGTGCCAGCACCTCAGCCACAGGATCCGACACTGAAGCTTTCTTT
CASTSATGSDTEAFF
>TRBV24-1|TRBD1|few|TRBJ2-2
TGTGCCACCAGTGATCTGGGACAGGGGTACACCGGGGAGCTGTTTTTT
CATSDLGQGYTGELFF
>TRBV29-1|.|.|TRBJ1-1
TGCAGCGCCTATGGGTTAGTTATGAACACTGAAGCTTTCTTT
CSAYGLVMNTEAFF
>TRBV11-3|TRBD2|few|TRBJ2-1
TGTGCCAGCAGCTCCCGGACTAGCGGGCAGCGGGGTGAGCAGTTCTTC
CASSSRTSGQRGEQFF
>TRBV29-1|.|.|TRBJ2-2
TGCAGCGTTGAAAACACCGGGGAGCTGTTTTTT
CSVENTGELFF
>TRBV20-1|.|.|TRBJ2-1
TGCGCAGGGGGCGGGAGGGCCATGGTTGAGCAGTTCTTC
CAGGGRAMVEQFF
>TRBV11-1|.|.|TRBJ2-7
TGTGCCAGCAGCTTCCAGTTCGGAGGCTCCTACGAGCAGTACTTC
CASSFQFGGSYEQYF
>TRBV30|.|few|TRBJ1-1
TGTGCCTGGGGAGATGGATGGACTGAAGCTTTCTTT
CAWGDGWTEAFF
>TRBV7-2|TRBD2|many|TRBJ2-1
TGTGCCAGCAGCTTAGCGAGCGGGACCCCGAATGAGCAGTTCTTC
CASSLASGTPNEQFF
>TRBV5-1|.|few|TRBJ2-5
TGCGCCAGCAGCCGTTTTCGGAAGCAAGAGACCCAGTACTTC
CASSRFRKQETQYF
>TRBV20-1|.|few|TRBJ2-3
TGCAGTGCTAGGTTAGCGGACCCAGGGAGCACAGATACGCAGTATTTT
CSARLADPGSTDTQYF
>TRBV2|.|many|TRBJ2-6
TGTGCCAGCGCAGGGGATTCTGGGGCCAACGTCCTGACTTTC
CASAGDSGANVLTF
>TRBV12-3/TRBV12-4|.|few|TRBJ1-3
TGTGCCAGCAGTCGGAGGGGAACTGGAAACACCATATATTTT
CASSRRGTGNTIYF